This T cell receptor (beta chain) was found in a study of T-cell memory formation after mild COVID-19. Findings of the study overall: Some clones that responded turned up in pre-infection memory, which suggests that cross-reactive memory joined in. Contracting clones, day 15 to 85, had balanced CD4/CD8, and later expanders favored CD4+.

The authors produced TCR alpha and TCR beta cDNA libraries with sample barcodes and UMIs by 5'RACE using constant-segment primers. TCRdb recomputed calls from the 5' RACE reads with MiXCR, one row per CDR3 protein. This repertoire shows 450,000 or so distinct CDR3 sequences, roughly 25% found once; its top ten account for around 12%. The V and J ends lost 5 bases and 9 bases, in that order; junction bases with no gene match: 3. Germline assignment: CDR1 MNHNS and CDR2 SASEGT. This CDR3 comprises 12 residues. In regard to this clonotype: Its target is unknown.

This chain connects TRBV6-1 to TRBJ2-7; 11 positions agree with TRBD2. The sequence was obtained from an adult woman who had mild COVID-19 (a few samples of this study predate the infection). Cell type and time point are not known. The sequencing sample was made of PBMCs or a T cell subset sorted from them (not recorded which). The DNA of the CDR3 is TGTGCCAGCAGTACTAGCGGGAGAGGGCAGTACTTC. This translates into CASSTSGRGQYF.